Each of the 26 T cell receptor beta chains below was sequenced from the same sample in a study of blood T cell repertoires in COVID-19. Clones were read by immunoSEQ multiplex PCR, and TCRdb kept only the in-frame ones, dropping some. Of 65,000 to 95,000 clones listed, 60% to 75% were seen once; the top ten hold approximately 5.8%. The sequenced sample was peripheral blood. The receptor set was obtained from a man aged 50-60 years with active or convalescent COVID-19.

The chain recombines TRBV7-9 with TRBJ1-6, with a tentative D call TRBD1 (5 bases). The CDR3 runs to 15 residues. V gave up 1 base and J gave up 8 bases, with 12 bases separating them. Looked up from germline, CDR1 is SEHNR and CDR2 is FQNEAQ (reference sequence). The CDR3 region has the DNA TGTGCCAGCAGCTTAGTGCCAGGGTCGGATTCACCCCTCCACTTT. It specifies CASSLVPGSDSPLHF.

Written as DNA, the CDR3 is TGTGCCAGTAGACAAAAGGGAGCAAGCTTGGCTTTCTTT. This translates into CASRQKGASLAFF. The chain couples TRBV19 to TRBJ1-1; no reliable D call. V shed 6 bases and J shed 11 bases, with 19 bases lying between them. The CDR3 is 13 residues long. Germline V CDR1 and CDR2: LNHDA, SQIVND (reference sequence). Supplemented by reference TRBV19 and TRBJ1-1, the full variable domain reads DGGITQSPKYLFRKEGQNVTLSCEQNLNHDAMYWYRQDPGQGLRLIYYSQIVNDFQKGDIAEGYSVSREKKESFPLTVTSAQKNPTAFYLCASRQKGASLAFFGQGTRLTVV.

For the CDR3, the DNA is TGCGCCAGCAGCCAAGAACACGGACTTAATGAAAAACTGTTTTTT. This translates into CASSQEHGLNEKLFF. The chain uses TRBV4-1 and TRBJ1-4; no definite D call. Per germline, CDR1 MGHRA and CDR2 YSYEKL. V was clipped by 0 bases and J by 4 bases, with 9 bases between them. The CDR3 runs 15 residues.

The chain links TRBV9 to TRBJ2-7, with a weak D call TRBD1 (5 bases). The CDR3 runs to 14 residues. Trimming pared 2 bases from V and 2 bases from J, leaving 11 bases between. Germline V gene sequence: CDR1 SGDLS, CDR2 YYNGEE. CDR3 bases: TGTGCCAGCAGCGTTCAGGGTACAGCCTACGAGCAGTACTTC. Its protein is CASSVQGTAYEQYF.

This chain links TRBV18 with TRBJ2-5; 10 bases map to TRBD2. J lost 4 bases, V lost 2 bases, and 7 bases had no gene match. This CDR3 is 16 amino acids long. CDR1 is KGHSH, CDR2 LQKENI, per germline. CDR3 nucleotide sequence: TGTGCCAGCTCACCATCCCTAGCGGGGGCAGTAGAGACCCAGTACTTC. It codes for CASSPSLAGAVETQYF.

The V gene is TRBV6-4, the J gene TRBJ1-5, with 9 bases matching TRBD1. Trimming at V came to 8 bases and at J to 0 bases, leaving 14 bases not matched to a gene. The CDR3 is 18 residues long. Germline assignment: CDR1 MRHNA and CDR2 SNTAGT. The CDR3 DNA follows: TGTGCCAGCCACAGGGGGCCCTCTGACCGAATTAGCAATCAGCCCCAGCATTTT. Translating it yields CASHRGPSDRISNQPQHF.

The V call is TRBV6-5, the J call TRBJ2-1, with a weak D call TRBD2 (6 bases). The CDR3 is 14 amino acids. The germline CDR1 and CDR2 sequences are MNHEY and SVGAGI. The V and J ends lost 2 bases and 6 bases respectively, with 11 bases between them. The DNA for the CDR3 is TGTGCCAGCAGTTACGTTCGGGACTCCAATGAGCAGTTCTTC. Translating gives CASSYVRDSNEQFF.

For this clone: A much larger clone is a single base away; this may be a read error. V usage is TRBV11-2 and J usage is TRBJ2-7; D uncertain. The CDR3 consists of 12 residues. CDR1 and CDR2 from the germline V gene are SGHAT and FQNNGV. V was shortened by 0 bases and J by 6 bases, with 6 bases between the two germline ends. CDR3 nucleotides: TGTGCCAGCAGCTTAGACAGAGGCGAGCAGTACTTC. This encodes CASSLDRGEQYF.

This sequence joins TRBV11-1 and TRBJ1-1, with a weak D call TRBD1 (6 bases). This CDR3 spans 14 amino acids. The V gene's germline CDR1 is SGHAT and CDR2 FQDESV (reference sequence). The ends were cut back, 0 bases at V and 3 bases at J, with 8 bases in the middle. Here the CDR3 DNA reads TGTGCCAGCAGCTTAGCCGCAGGGGACACTGAAGCTTTCTTT. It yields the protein CASSLAAGDTEAFF. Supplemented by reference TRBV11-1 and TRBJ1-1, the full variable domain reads EAEVAQSPRYKITEKSQAVAFWCDPISGHATLYWYRQILGQGPELLVQFQDESVVDDSQLPKDRFSAERLKGVDSTLKIQPAELGDSAMYLCASSLAAGDTEAFFGQGTRLTVV.

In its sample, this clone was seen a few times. CDR3 residues: CASSYGQPNTEAFF. The DNA for the CDR3 is TGTGCCAGCAGCTATGGACAGCCGAACACTGAAGCTTTCTTT. V gene TRBV5-5 combines with J gene TRBJ1-1, with D possibly TRBD1 on 6 matching bases. This CDR3 comprises 14 residues. In germline, CDR1 is SGHKS, CDR2 YYEKEE (reference sequence). Between the trimmed V and J ends, which lost 3 bases and 1 base, there was a span of 10 bases.

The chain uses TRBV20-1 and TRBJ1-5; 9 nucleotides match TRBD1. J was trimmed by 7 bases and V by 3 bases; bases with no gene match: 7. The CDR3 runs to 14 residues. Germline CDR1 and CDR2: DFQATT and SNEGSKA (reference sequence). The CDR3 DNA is TGCAGTGCTAGTGGGACAGGGTCGAGCCAGCCCCAGCATTTT. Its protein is CSASGTGSSQPQHF.

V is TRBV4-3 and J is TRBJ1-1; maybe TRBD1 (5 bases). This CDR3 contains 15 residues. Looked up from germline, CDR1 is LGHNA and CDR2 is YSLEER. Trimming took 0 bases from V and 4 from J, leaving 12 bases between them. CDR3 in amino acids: CASSQDRSRATEAFF. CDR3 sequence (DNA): TGCGCCAGCAGCCAAGATCGGAGCAGGGCCACTGAAGCTTTCTTT.

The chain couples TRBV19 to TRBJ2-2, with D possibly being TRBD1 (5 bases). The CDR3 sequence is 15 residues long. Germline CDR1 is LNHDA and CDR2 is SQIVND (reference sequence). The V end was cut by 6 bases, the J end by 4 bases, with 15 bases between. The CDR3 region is CASRSQDIGTGELFF. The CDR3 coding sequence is TGTGCCAGTAGATCACAGGACATTGGCACCGGGGAGCTGTTTTTT.

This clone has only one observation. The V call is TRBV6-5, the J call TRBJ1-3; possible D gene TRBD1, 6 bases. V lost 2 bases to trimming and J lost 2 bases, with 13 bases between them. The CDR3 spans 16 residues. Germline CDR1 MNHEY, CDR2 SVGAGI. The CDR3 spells CASSYGPPGAGNTIYF. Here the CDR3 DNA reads TGTGCCAGCAGTTACGGGCCTCCAGGGGCTGGAAACACCATATATTTT.

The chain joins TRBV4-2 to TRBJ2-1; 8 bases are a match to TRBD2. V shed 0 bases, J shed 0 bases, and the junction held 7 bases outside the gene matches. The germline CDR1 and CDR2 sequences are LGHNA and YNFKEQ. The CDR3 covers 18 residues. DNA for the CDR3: TGTGCCAGCAGCCAAGACTGGGCGGGGGGTGGCTCCTACAATGAGCAGTTCTTC. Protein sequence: CASSQDWAGGGSYNEQFF.

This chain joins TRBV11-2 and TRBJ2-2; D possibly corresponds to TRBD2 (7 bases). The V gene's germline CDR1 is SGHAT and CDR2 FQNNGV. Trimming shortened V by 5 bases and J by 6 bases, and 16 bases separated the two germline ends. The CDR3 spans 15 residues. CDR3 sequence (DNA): TGTGCCAGCAGCCCGGAGGGGGGGGGCCCCGGGGAGCTGTTTTTT. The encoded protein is CASSPEGGGPGELFF.

Here the CDR3 DNA reads TGTGCCAGCAGCCAAGATGGGGGGATCTCTGGGGCCAACGTCCTGACTTTC. It yields the protein CASSQDGGISGANVLTF. The V call is TRBV3-1 (or the pseudogene TRBV3-2), the J call TRBJ2-6; D may be TRBD2 (6 bases). V lost 0 bases to trimming and J lost 0 bases, with 9 bases between them. The CDR3 contains 17 residues. Germline V gene lookup returns CDR1 LGHDT and CDR2 YNNKEL (reference sequence).

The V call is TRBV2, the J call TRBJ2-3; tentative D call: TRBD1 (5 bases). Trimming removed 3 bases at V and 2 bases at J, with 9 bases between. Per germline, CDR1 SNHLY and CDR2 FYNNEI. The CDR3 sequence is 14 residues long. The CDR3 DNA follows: TGTGCCAGCAGTGATGTGGGGCACACAGATACGCAGTATTTT. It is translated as CASSDVGHTDTQYF.

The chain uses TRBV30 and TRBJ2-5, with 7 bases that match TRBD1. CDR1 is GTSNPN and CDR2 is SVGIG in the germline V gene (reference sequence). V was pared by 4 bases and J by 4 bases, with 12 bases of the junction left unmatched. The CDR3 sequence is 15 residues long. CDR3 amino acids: CAWTRDSPRVETQYF. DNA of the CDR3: TGTGCCTGGACCCGGGACAGCCCTAGGGTAGAGACCCAGTACTTC. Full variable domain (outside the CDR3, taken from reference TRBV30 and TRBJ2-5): SQTIHQWPATLVQPVGSPLSLECTVEGTSNPNLYWYRQAAGRGLQLLFYSVGIGQISSEVPQNLSASRPQDRQFILSSKKLLLSDSGFYLCAWTRDSPRVETQYFGPGTRLLVL.

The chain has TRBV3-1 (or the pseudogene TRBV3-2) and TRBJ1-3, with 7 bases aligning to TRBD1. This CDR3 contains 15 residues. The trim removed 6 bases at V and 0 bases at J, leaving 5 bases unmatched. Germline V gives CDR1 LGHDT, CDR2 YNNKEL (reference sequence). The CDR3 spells CASSARDSSGNTIYF. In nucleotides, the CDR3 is TGTGCCAGCAGTGCCCGGGACAGCTCTGGAAACACCATATATTTT.

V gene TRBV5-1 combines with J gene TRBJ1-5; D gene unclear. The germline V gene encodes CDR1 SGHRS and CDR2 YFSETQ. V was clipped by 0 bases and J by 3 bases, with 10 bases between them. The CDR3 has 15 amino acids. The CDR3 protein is CASSLGGNPNQPQHF. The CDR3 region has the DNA TGCGCCAGCAGCTTGGGAGGGAACCCCAATCAGCCCCAGCATTTT. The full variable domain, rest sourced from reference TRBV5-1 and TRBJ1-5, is KAGVTQTPRYLIKTRGQQVTLSCSPISGHRSVSWYQQTPGQGLQFLFEYFSETQRNKGNFPGRFSGRQFSNSRSEMNVSTLELGDSALYLCASSLGGNPNQPQHFGDGTRLSIL.

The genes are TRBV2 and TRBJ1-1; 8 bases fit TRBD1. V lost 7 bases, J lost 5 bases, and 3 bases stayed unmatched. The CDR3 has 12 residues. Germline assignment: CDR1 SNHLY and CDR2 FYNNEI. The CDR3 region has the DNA TGTGCCAGCACCACAGGGGGTACTGAAGCTTTCTTT. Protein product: CASTTGGTEAFF.

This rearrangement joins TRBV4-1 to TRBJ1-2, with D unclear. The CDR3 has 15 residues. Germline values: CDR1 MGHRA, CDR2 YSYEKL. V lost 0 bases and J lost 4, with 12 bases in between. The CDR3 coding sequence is TGCGCCAGCAGCCAAGAGGGAGACCGGGTCTATGGCTACACCTTC. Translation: CASSQEGDRVYGYTF.

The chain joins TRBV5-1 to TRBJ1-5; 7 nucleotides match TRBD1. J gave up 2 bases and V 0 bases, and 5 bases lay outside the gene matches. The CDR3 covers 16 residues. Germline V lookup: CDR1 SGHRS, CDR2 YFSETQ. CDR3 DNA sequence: TGCGCCAGCAGCTTGGGCACAGGGGTGGGCAATCAGCCCCAGCATTTT. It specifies CASSLGTGVGNQPQHF.

The CDR3 loop is CASSSTRQDNSPLHF. The CDR3 bases are TGTGCCAGTAGTTCCACGAGACAGGATAATTCACCCCTCCACTTT. The chain carries TRBV19 and TRBJ1-6; the D gene is possibly TRBD1 (6 bases). Trimming cost V 5 bases and J 5 bases, with 13 bases left between them. Germline V gene sequence: CDR1 LNHDA, CDR2 SQIVND (reference sequence). CDR3 length: 15 residues.

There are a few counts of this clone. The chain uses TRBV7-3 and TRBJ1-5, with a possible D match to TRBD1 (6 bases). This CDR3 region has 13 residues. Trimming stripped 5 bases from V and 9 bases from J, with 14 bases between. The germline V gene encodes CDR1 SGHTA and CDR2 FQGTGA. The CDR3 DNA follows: TGTGCCAGCAGCCAAGACAGGTTAGGGCCCCAGCATTTT. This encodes CASSQDRLGPQHF.